The 21 T cell receptor beta chains given below trace back to one sample, sequenced in a study of blood T cell repertoires in COVID-19. Sequenced by immunoSEQ multiplex PCR; TCRdb stores in-frame clones only, minus some. The data show approximately 210,000 clones, under 95% seen once. Sequenced: peripheral blood. The source is a man aged 25 to 45 with acute or convalescent COVID-19.

The rearrangement joins TRBV6-5 to TRBJ2-7; TRBD2 agrees at 11 bases. The V segment lost 5 bases and the J segment 5 bases; nucleotides outside the gene matches: 5. Germline V lookup: CDR1 MNHEY, CDR2 SVGAGI. The CDR3 is 14 amino acids. The CDR3 bases are TGTGCCAGCAGTAATAGCGGGGGGGCCCACGAGCAGTACTTC. Translating gives CASSNSGGAHEQYF.

V is TRBV27 and J is TRBJ1-5, with D perhaps TRBD1 (5 bases). This CDR3 has 15 amino acids. Per the germline V gene, CDR1 is MNHEY and CDR2 is SMNVEV (reference sequence). V was shortened by 3 bases and J by 1 base, with 10 bases between the two germline ends. The CDR3 DNA sequence: TGTGCCAGCAGTTTCAGGGCCTCGAGCAATCAGCCCCAGCATTTT. Protein sequence: CASSFRASSNQPQHF.

The rearrangement links TRBV10-2 to TRBJ1-1; unclear D gene. V was cut by 10 bases and J by 6 bases, with 15 bases left in between. CDR3 length equals 12 residues. Germline V gene sequence: CDR1 WSHSY, CDR2 SAAADI. This chain's CDR3 is CATQANEAEAFF. The CDR3 DNA reads as TGCGCCACCCAAGCCAATGAGGCTGAAGCTTTCTTT.

The rearrangement links TRBV5-5 to TRBJ2-2; possibly TRBD1 for D (6 bases). The CDR3 covers 15 residues. V lost 0 bases, J lost 6 bases, and 12 bases lay in between. Germline V gene sequence: CDR1 SGHKS, CDR2 YYEKEE (reference sequence). As DNA, the CDR3 is TGTGCCAGCAGCTTGGAACAGGGAAAGGCCGGGGAGCTGTTTTTT. Translated, it gives CASSLEQGKAGELFF.

In its sample, this clone was seen once. The CDR3 DNA is TGTGCCATCCGTCGGCGGGTCTGTGGGAACACTGAAGCTTTCTTT. As protein: CAIRRRVCGNTEAFF. This chain uses TRBV12-1 with TRBJ1-1. TRBV12-1 is deemed a pseudogene. CDR3 length: 15 residues.

The chain joins TRBV2 to TRBJ2-2; the match to TRBD1 covers 7 bases. V shed 6 bases and J 5 bases; nucleotides not matched to a gene: 9. This CDR3 has 15 amino acids. CDR1 SNHLY and CDR2 FYNNEI come from the germline V gene. The chain's CDR3 is CASSARTGGTGELFF. In DNA, the CDR3 is TGTGCCAGCAGCGCCCGGACAGGAGGAACCGGGGAGCTGTTTTTT.

The chain joins TRBV5-1 to TRBJ2-2; perhaps TRBD2 as D (6 bases). V was clipped by 4 bases and J by 5 bases, with 18 bases between them. This CDR3 region has 16 residues. Germline V gives CDR1 SGHRS, CDR2 YFSETQ. CDR3 loop: CASSIGLARQTGELFF. CDR3 DNA sequence: TGCGCCAGCAGCATTGGGCTAGCGAGGCAGACCGGGGAGCTGTTTTTT.

This clone was seen once. The CDR3 coding sequence is TGTGCCAGCAGCTTAAGCGGGGTCCAAGAGACCCAGTACTTC. Translating it yields CASSLSGVQETQYF. V and J are TRBV11-2 and TRBJ2-5; 7 bases map to TRBD2. The junction had 1 base not matched to a gene; V was cut back by 2 bases and J by 1 base. This CDR3 contains 14 residues. Germline loops: CDR1 SGHAT, CDR2 FQNNGV.

The V gene is TRBV7-3, the J gene TRBJ2-2; 7 bases match TRBD1. This CDR3 contains 17 residues. With V trimmed by 4 bases and J by 2 bases, 10 bases remained unmatched. CDR1 is SGHTA, CDR2 FQGTGA, per germline. The CDR3 protein is CASSSPYRGLNTGELFF. In DNA, the CDR3 is TGTGCCAGCAGCTCACCGTACAGGGGCCTAAACACCGGGGAGCTGTTTTTT.

This clone was detected a few times. The chain joins TRBV24-1 to TRBJ2-2; the match to TRBD1 covers 8 bases. The CDR3 spans 14 residues. The germline gives CDR1 KGHDR, CDR2 SFDVKD. The J segment lost 5 bases and the V segment lost 10 bases, leaving 8 bases of the junction unmatched. The DNA of the CDR3 is TGTGCCACGAGAGGACAGGGCGCAACCGGGGAGCTGTTTTTT. As protein: CATRGQGATGELFF.

This clone was found once. The chain combines TRBV19 with TRBJ1-4; D not certain. V was pared by 6 bases and J by 7 bases, with 15 bases between. CDR1 and CDR2 from the germline V gene are LNHDA and SQIVND (reference sequence). There are 14 residues in the CDR3. This CDR3 is CASRHRSRSEKLFF. DNA of the CDR3: TGTGCCAGTAGACACAGAAGCCGTAGTGAAAAACTGTTTTTT.

The chain couples TRBV20-1 to TRBJ1-1; D is unresolved. The CDR3 has 11 residues. CDR1 and CDR2 (germline): DFQATT, SNEGSKA (reference sequence). V dropped 0 bases and J dropped 8 bases, with 7 bases sitting between them. In nucleotides, the CDR3 is TGCAGTGCTAGAGATCCAGGCGAAGCTTTCTTT. It codes for CSARDPGEAFF.

This clone was picked up a small number of times. The chain employs TRBV28 and TRBJ1-3; unclear D gene. Looked up from germline, CDR1 is MDHEN and CDR2 is SYDVKM. With 6 bases removed from V and 0 bases from J, the gap between germline ends came to 9 bases. This CDR3 has 14 amino acids. The CDR3 nucleotides are TGTGCCAGCAGAGGCGGATACTCTGGAAACACCATATATTTT. Amino acid sequence: CASRGGYSGNTIYF. Full variable domain (remainder filled in from reference TRBV28 and TRBJ1-3): DVKVTQSSRYLVKRTGEKVFLECVQDMDHENMFWYRQDPGLGLRLIYFSYDVKMKEKGDIPEGYSVSREKKERFSLILESASTNQTSMYLCASRGGYSGNTIYFGEGSWLTVV.

The chain carries TRBV11-2 and TRBJ1-2; 8 bases map to TRBD1. CDR3 size: 13 residues. Germline CDR1 SGHAT, CDR2 FQNNGV. J was trimmed by 7 bases and V by 1 base; bases with no gene match: 2. The chain's CDR3 is CASSLAGQGGYTF. CDR3 nucleotide sequence: TGTGCCAGCAGCTTAGCTGGACAGGGTGGCTACACCTTC.

The genes are TRBV7-8 and TRBJ1-1; D is undetermined. The CDR3 extends over 15 amino acids. V lost 1 base to trimming and J lost 3 bases, with 12 bases between them. The germline gives CDR1 SGHVS, CDR2 FQNEAQ. In nucleotides, the CDR3 is TGTGCCAGCAGCTTAGACACCCTGGTTGACACTGAAGCTTTCTTT. This translates into CASSLDTLVDTEAFF.

The J gene is TRBJ1-6, the V gene TRBV14; maybe TRBD1 (6 bases). This CDR3 contains 15 residues. Germline V gene sequence: CDR1 SGHDN, CDR2 FVKESK. Trimming stripped 4 bases from V and 9 bases from J, with 16 bases between. DNA for the CDR3: TGTGCCAGCAGCCCGGGGGGCCGGGGGCGTTCACCCCTCCACTTT. Its translation: CASSPGGRGRSPLHF.

The count of this clone is one. The rearrangement joins TRBV28 to TRBJ2-5; TRBD1 agrees at 10 bases. The CDR3 totals 14 residues. Germline values: CDR1 MDHEN, CDR2 SYDVKM. The V and J ends lost 8 bases and 2 bases, in that order; junction bases with no gene match: 5. The CDR3 DNA follows: TGTGCCAGCGGCCGGGACAGGGGTCAAGAGACCCAGTACTTC. Translating it yields CASGRDRGQETQYF.

The chain combines TRBV7-9 with TRBJ1-6, with 7 bases that match TRBD1. Losses at the gene ends were 3 bases for V and 8 bases for J; bases not matched to a gene: 4. The CDR3 length is 14 residues. The germline V gene has CDR1 SEHNR and CDR2 FQNEAQ (reference sequence). CDR3 bases: TGTGCCAGCAGCTTCCGGGACAGAGATTCACCCCTCCACTTT. Amino acid sequence: CASSFRDRDSPLHF. Complete variable domain (other parts from reference TRBV7-9 and TRBJ1-6): DTGVSQNPRHKITKRGQNVTFRCDPISEHNRLYWYRQTLGQGPEFLTYFQNEAQLEKSRLLSDRFSAERPKGSFSTLEIQRTEQGDSAMYLCASSFRDRDSPLHFGNGTRLTVT.

The chain joins TRBV2 to TRBJ2-2; 10 bases are a match to TRBD2. The V and J ends lost 3 bases and 5 bases, in that order; junction bases with no gene match: 12. This CDR3 region has 18 residues. Germline V gene lookup returns CDR1 SNHLY and CDR2 FYNNEI. The CDR3 here is CASSDPERGGLRTGELFF. In DNA form, the CDR3 reads TGTGCCAGCAGTGACCCCGAGCGGGGGGGATTGAGGACCGGGGAGCTGTTTTTT.

The chain links TRBV7-8 to TRBJ1-2; a weak D match, TRBD1 (5 bases). Per the germline V gene, CDR1 is SGHVS and CDR2 is FQNEAQ. V lost 0 bases, J lost 6 bases, and 17 bases lay in between. This CDR3 spans 16 amino acids. The CDR3 protein is CASSLARGRGMDGYTF. In DNA, the CDR3 is TGTGCCAGCAGCTTAGCGCGGGGACGGGGTATGGATGGCTACACCTTC.

This sequence joins TRBV12-3 or TRBV12-4 and TRBJ2-3; TRBD1 agrees at 7 bases. Trimming took 5 bases from V and 9 from J; bases not matched to a gene: 5. CDR3 length: 12 amino acids. The DNA of the CDR3 is TGTGCCAGCAGTCCTCGACAGGGAACGCAGTATTTT. This sequence encodes CASSPRQGTQYF.